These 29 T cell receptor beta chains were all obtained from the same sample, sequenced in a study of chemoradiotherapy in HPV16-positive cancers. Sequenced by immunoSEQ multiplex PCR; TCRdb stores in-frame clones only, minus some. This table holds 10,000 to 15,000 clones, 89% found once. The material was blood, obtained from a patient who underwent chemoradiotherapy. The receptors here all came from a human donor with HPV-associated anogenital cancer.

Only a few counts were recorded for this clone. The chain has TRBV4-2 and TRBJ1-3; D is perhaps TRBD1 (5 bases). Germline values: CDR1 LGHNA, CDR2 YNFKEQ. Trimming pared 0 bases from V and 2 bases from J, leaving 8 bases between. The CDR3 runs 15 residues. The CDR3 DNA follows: TGTGCCAGCAGCCAAGATGGGGGTACTGGAAACACCATATATTTT. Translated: CASSQDGGTGNTIYF.

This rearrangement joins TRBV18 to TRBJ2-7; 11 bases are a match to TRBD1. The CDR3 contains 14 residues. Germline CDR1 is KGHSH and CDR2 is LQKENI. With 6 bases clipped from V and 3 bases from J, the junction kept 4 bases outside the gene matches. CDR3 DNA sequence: TGTGCCAGCTCGTCCGGGACAGGGGGCTACGAGCAGTACTTC. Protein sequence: CASSSGTGGYEQYF.

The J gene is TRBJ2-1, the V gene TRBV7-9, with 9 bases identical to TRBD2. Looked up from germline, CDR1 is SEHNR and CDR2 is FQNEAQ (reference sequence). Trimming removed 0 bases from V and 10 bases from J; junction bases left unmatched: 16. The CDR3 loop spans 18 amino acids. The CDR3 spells CASSLAGSGTSKSGEQFF. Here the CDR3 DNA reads TGTGCCAGCAGCTTAGCAGGATCGGGGACTAGCAAGTCCGGAGAGCAGTTCTTC.

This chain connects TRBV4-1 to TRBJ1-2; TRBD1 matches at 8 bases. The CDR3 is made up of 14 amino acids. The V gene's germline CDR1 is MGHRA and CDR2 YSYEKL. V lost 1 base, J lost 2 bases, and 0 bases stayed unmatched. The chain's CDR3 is CASSQGTGNYGYTF. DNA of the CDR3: TGCGCCAGCAGCCAAGGGACAGGGAACTATGGCTACACCTTC.

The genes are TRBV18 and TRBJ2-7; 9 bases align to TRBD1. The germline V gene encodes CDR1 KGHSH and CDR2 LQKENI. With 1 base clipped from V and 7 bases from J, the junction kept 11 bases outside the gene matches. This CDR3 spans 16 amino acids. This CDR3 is CASSPQVMDRGGEQYF. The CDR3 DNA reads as TGTGCCAGCTCACCACAAGTCATGGACAGGGGTGGGGAGCAGTACTTC.

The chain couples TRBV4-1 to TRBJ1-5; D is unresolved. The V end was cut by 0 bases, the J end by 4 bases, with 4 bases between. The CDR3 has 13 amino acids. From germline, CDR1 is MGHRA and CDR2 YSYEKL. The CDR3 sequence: CASSQDRNQPQHF. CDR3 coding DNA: TGCGCCAGCAGCCAAGACCGTAATCAGCCCCAGCATTTT.

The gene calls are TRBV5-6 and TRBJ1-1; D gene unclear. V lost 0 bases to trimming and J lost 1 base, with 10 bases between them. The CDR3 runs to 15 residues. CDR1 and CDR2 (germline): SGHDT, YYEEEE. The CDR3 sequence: CASSLVGLQNTEAFF. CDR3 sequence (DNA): TGTGCCAGCAGCTTGGTCGGTCTCCAGAACACTGAAGCTTTCTTT.

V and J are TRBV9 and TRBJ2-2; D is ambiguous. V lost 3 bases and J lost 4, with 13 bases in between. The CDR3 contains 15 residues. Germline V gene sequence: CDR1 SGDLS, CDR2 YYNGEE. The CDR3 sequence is CASSAYNRPTGELFF. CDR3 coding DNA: TGTGCCAGCAGCGCCTACAATAGGCCCACCGGGGAGCTGTTTTTT.

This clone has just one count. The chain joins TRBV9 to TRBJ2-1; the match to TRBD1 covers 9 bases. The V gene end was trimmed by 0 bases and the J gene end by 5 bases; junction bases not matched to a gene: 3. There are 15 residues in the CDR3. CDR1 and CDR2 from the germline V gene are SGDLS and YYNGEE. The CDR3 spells CASSVGDRGNNEQFF. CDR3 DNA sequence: TGTGCCAGCAGCGTAGGAGACAGGGGGAACAATGAGCAGTTCTTC.

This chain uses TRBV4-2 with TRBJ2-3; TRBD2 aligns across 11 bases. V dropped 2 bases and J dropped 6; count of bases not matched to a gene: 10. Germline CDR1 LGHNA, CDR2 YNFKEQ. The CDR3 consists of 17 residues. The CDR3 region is CASSQRISGGVRDTQYF. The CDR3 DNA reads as TGTGCCAGCAGCCAACGGATTAGCGGGGGGGTTCGGGATACGCAGTATTTT.

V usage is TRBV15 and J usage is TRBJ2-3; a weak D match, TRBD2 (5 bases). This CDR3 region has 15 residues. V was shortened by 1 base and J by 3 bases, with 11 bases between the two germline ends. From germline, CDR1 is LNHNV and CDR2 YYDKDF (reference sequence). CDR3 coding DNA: TGTGCCACCAGCAGAGTATTTGGGAGTACAGATACGCAGTATTTT. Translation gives CATSRVFGSTDTQYF.

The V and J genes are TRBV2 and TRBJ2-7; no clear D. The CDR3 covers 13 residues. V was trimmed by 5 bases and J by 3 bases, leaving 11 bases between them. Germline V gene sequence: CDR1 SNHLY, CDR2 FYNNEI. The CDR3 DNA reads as TGTGCCAGCAGTTACGGAGACCTCTACGAGCAGTACTTC. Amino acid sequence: CASSYGDLYEQYF.

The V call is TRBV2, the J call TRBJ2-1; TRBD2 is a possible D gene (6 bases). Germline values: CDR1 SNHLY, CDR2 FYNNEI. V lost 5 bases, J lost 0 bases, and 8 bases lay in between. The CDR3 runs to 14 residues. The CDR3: CASSLAASYNEQFF. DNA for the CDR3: TGTGCCAGCAGTTTAGCGGCCTCCTACAATGAGCAGTTCTTC.

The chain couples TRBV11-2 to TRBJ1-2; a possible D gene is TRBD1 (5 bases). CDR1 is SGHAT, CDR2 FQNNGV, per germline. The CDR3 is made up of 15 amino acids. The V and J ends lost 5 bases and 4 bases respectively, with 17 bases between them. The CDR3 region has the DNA TGTGCCAGCAGCACAATCAGGGATTCGGCCTATGGCTACACCTTC. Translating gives CASSTIRDSAYGYTF.

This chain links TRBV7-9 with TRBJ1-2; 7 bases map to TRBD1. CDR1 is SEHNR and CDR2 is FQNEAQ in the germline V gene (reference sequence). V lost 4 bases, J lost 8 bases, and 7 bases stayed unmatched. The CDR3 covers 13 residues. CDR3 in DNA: TGTGCCAGCAGCTCCTTCGGGACAGAAGGCTACACCTTC. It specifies CASSSFGTEGYTF.

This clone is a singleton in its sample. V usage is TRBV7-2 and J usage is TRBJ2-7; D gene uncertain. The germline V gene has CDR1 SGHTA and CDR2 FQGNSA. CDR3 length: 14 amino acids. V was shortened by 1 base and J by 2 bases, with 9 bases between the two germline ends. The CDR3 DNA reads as TGTGCCAGCAGCTTAGGGGCCACAACCTACGAGCAGTACTTC. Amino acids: CASSLGATTYEQYF. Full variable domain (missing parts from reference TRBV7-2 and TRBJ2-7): GAGVSQSPSNKVTEKGKDVELRCDPISGHTALYWYRQSLGQGLEFLIYFQGNSAPDKSGLPSDRFSAERTGGSVSTLTIQRTQQEDSAVYLCASSLGATTYEQYFGPGTRLTVT.

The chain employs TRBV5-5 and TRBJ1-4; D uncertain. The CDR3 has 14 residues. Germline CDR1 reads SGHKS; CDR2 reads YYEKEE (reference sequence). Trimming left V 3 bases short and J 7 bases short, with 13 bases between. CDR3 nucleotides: TGTGCCAGCAGCTCGGTAAACCGGGGTGAAAAACTGTTTTTT. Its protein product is CASSSVNRGEKLFF.

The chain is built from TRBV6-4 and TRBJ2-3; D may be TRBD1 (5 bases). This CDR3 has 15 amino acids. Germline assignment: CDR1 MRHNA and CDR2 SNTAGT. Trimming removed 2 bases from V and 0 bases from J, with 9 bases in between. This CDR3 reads CASSDGQGSTDTQYF. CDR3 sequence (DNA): TGTGCCAGCAGTGACGGCCAGGGTAGCACAGATACGCAGTATTTT.

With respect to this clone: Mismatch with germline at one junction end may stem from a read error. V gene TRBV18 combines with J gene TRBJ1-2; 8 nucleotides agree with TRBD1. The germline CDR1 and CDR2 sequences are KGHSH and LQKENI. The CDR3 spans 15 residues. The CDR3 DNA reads TGTGCCAGCTCCCCACAGGGGGAGGTTAACTATGGCTACACCTTC. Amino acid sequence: CASSPQGEVNYGYTF. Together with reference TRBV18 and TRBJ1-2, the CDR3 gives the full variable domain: NAGVMQNPRHLVRRRGQEARLRCSPMKGHSHVYWYRQLPEEGLKFMVYLQKENIIDESGMPKERFSAEFPKEGPSILRIQQVVRGDSAAYFCASSPQGEVNYGYTFGSGTRLTVV.

The CDR3 region is CASSSLGQGNYGYTF. As DNA, the CDR3 is TGTGCCAGCAGCTCCCTAGGACAGGGGAACTATGGCTACACCTTC. The V gene is TRBV5-4, the J gene TRBJ1-2; 9 positions match TRBD1. Trimming cost V 3 bases and J 2 bases; bases outside gene matches: 5. In germline, CDR1 is SGHNT, CDR2 YYREEE (reference sequence). The CDR3 has 15 residues.

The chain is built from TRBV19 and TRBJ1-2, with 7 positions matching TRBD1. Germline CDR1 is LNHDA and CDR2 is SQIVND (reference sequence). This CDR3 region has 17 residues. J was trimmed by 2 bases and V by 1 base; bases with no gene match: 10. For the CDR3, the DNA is TGTGCCAGTAGTATAGGAGGGACAGCATCAGTAAACTATGGCTACACCTTC. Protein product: CASSIGGTASVNYGYTF.

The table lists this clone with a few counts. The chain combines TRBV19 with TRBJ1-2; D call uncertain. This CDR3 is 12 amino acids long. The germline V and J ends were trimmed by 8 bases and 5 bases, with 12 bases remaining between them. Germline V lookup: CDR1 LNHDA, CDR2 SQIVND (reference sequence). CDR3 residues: CASQKSGYGYTF. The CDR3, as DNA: TGTGCCAGTCAGAAGAGCGGTTATGGCTACACCTTC.

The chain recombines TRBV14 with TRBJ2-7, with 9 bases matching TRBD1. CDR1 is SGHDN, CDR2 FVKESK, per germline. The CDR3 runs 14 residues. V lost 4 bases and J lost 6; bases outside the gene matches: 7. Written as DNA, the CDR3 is TGTGCCAGCAGCCTATGGACAGGGGCGGCCGAGCAGTACTTC. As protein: CASSLWTGAAEQYF. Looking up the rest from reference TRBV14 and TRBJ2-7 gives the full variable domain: EAGVTQFPSHSVIEKGQTVTLRCDPISGHDNLYWYRRVMGKEIKFLLHFVKESKQDESGMPNNRFLAERTGGTYSTLKVQPAELEDSGVYFCASSLWTGAAEQYFGPGTRLTVT.

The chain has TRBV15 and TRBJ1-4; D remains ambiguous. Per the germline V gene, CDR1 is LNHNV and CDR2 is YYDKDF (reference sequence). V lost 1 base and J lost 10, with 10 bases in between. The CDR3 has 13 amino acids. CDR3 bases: TGTGCCACCAGCAGAGTCCCTTCGGCAAAACTGTTTTTT. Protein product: CATSRVPSAKLFF.

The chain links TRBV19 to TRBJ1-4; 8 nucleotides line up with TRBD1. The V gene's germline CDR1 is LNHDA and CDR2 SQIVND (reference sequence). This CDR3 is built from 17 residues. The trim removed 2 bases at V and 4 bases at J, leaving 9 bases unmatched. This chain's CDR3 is CASSIRGRGRNNEKLFF. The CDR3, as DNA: TGTGCCAGTAGTATACGCGGCAGGGGGCGGAATAATGAAAAACTGTTTTTT. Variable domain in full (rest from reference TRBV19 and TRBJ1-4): DGGITQSPKYLFRKEGQNVTLSCEQNLNHDAMYWYRQDPGQGLRLIYYSQIVNDFQKGDIAEGYSVSREKKESFPLTVTSAQKNPTAFYLCASSIRGRGRNNEKLFFGSGTQLSVL.

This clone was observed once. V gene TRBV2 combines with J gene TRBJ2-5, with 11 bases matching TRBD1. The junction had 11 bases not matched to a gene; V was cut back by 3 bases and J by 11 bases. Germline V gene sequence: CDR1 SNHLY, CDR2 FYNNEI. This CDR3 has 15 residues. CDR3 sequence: CASSELGQGAKEQYF. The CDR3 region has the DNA TGTGCCAGCAGTGAGCTAGGACAGGGGGCGAAAGAGCAGTACTTC. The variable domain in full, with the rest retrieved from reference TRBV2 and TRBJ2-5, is EPEVTQTPSHQVTQMGQEVILRCVPISNHLYFYWYRQILGQKVEFLVSFYNNEISEKSEIFDDQFSVERPDGSNFTLKIRSTKLEDSAMYFCASSELGQGAKEQYFGPGTRLLVL.

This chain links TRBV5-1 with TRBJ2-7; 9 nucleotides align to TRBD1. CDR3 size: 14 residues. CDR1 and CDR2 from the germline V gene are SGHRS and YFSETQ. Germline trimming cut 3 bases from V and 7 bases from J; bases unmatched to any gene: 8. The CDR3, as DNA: TGCGCCAGCAGCTCAGCCGGGACAGGGAATGAGCAGTACTTC. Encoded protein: CASSSAGTGNEQYF.

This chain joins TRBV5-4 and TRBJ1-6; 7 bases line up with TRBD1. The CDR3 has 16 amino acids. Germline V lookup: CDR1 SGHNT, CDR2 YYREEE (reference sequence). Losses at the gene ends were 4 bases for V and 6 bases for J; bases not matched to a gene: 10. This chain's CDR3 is CASSVTGLGGNSPLHF. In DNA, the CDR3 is TGTGCCAGCAGCGTGACAGGGCTGGGGGGTAATTCACCCCTCCACTTT. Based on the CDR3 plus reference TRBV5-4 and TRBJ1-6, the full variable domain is ETGVTQSPTHLIKTRGQQVTLRCSSQSGHNTVSWYQQALGQGPQFIFQYYREEENGRGNFPPRFSGLQFPNYSSELNVNALELDDSALYLCASSVTGLGGNSPLHFGNGTRLTVT.

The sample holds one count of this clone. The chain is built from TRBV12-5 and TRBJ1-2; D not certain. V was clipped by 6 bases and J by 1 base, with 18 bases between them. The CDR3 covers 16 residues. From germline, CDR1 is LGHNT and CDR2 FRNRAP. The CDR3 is CASGSGGRSFNYGYTF. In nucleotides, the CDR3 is TGTGCTAGTGGCTCTGGCGGCAGGAGCTTTAACTATGGCTACACCTTC.